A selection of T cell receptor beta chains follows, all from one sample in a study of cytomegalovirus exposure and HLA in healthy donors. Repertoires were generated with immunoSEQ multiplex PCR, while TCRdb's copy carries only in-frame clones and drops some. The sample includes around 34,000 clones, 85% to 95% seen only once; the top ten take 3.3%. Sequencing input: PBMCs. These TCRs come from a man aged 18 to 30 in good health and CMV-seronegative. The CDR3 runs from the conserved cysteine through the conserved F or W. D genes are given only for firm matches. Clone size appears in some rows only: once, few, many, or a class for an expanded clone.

CDR3 protein: CASSYRGGAWENTQYF
CDR3 DNA: TGTGCCAGCAGCTACCGGGGGGGGGCGTGGGAGAATACGCAGTATTTT
J gene: TRBJ2-3
V gene: TRBV7-8
clone size: .
D gene: TRBD2

CDR3 protein: CASSLDRKYAYGYTF
CDR3 DNA: TGTGCCAGCAGCCTGGACAGGAAGTACGCCTATGGCTACACCTTC
J gene: TRBJ1-2
V gene: TRBV5-6
clone size: once
D gene: TRBD1

CDR3 protein: CASSLDGQPQHF
CDR3 DNA: TGTGCCAGCAGCTTAGACGGTCAGCCCCAGCATTTT
J gene: TRBJ1-5
V gene: TRBV7-2
clone size: .
D gene: .

CDR3 protein: CASSPEGAPNTGELFF
CDR3 DNA: TGTGCCAGCAGCCCCGAGGGGGCCCCGAACACCGGGGAGCTGTTTTTT
J gene: TRBJ2-2
V gene: TRBV9
clone size: .
D gene: TRBD1

CDR3 protein: CASSHSGANVLTF
CDR3 DNA: TGTGCCAGCAGCCACTCTGGGGCCAACGTCCTGACTTTC
J gene: TRBJ2-6
V gene: TRBV7-9
clone size: .
D gene: .

CDR3 protein: CASSYGRGGGSYEQYF
CDR3 DNA: TGTGCCAGCAGTTACGGGCGGGGAGGGGGTTCCTACGAGCAGTACTTC
J gene: TRBJ2-7
V gene: TRBV6-6
clone size: .
D gene: .

CDR3 protein: CAISPITHTIPKHPQHF
CDR3 DNA: TGTGCCATCAGTCCGATCACACACACAATACCAAAACATCCCCAGCATTTT
J gene: TRBJ1-5
V gene: TRBV10-3
clone size: .
D gene: .

CDR3 protein: CASSLVGGSGSSFNEQFF
CDR3 DNA: TGCGCCAGCAGCTTGGTGGGGGGTAGCGGGAGTTCATTCAATGAGCAGTTCTTC
J gene: TRBJ2-1
V gene: TRBV5-1
clone size: .
D gene: TRBD2

CDR3 protein: CASKLRRALDNEQFF
CDR3 DNA: TGCGCCAGCAAATTAAGGAGGGCCCTAGATAATGAGCAGTTCTTC
J gene: TRBJ2-1
V gene: TRBV5-1
clone size: .
D gene: .

CDR3 protein: CASSLGLAGVSDTQYF
CDR3 DNA: TGTGCCAGCAGCTTGGGACTAGCGGGGGTATCAGATACGCAGTATTTT
J gene: TRBJ2-3
V gene: TRBV11-2
clone size: .
D gene: TRBD2

CDR3 protein: CASTSTVYEQFF
CDR3 DNA: TGTGCCAGCACCTCGACAGTCTATGAGCAGTTCTTC
J gene: TRBJ2-1
V gene: TRBV2
clone size: .
D gene: .

CDR3 protein: CATSILRDRSYEQYF
CDR3 DNA: TGTGCCACCAGCATTCTCCGGGACAGATCCTACGAGCAGTACTTC
J gene: TRBJ2-7
V gene: TRBV15
clone size: .
D gene: TRBD1

CDR3 protein: CASSNEADTQYF
CDR3 DNA: TGTGCCAGTAGTAACGAGGCGGATACGCAGTATTTT
J gene: TRBJ2-3
V gene: TRBV19
clone size: .
D gene: .

CDR3 protein: CASSSGTGEFEQYF
CDR3 DNA: TGTGCCAGCAGCTCCGGGACAGGGGAATTCGAGCAGTACTTC
J gene: TRBJ2-7
V gene: TRBV6-5
clone size: .
D gene: TRBD1

CDR3 protein: CASSQSRTGGPNQPQHF
CDR3 DNA: TGCGCCAGCAGTCAATCGAGGACAGGGGGTCCCAATCAGCCCCAGCATTTT
J gene: TRBJ1-5
V gene: TRBV23-1
clone size: .
D gene: TRBD1

CDR3 protein: CASSLTARDYGYTF
CDR3 DNA: TGCGCCAGCAGCTTGACAGCCCGCGACTATGGCTACACCTTC
J gene: TRBJ1-2
V gene: TRBV5-1
clone size: .
D gene: .

CDR3 protein: CASSPPGLAGRTDTQYF
CDR3 DNA: TGTGCCAGCTCACCCCCGGGACTAGCGGGGCGCACAGATACGCAGTATTTT
J gene: TRBJ2-3
V gene: TRBV18
clone size: .
D gene: TRBD2

CDR3 protein: CASSQARTGPARNQPQHF
CDR3 DNA: TGCGCCAGCAGCCAGGCTAGGACAGGGCCTGCGCGCAATCAGCCCCAGCATTTT
J gene: TRBJ1-5
V gene: TRBV4-1
clone size: .
D gene: TRBD1

CDR3 protein: CASNPRLAGGPGTDTQYF
CDR3 DNA: TGCGCCAGCAACCCTCGTCTAGCGGGGGGGCCGGGCACAGATACGCAGTATTTT
J gene: TRBJ2-3
V gene: TRBV5-1
clone size: .
D gene: TRBD2

CDR3 protein: CASSSGLAKNIQYF
CDR3 DNA: TGTGCCAGCAGCTCGGGATTAGCCAAAAACATTCAGTACTTC
J gene: TRBJ2-4
V gene: TRBV13
clone size: .
D gene: .

CDR3 protein: CASSQGQTGELFF
CDR3 DNA: TGCGCCAGCAGCCAGGGACAAACCGGGGAGCTGTTTTTT
J gene: TRBJ2-2
V gene: TRBV5-1
clone size: .
D gene: .

CDR3 protein: CASSTATGSGNSPLHF
CDR3 DNA: TGTGCCAGTAGTACCGCGACAGGATCTGGTAATTCACCCCTCCACTTT
J gene: TRBJ1-6
V gene: TRBV19
clone size: .
D gene: .

CDR3 protein: CASSLSSGRRQETQYF
CDR3 DNA: TGTGCCAGCAGCCTATCTAGCGGGCGGAGACAAGAGACCCAGTACTTC
J gene: TRBJ2-5
V gene: TRBV7-8
clone size: .
D gene: TRBD2

CDR3 protein: CASSFQGGGSSYNEQFF
CDR3 DNA: TGTGCCAGCAGTTTTCAGGGCGGGGGGTCCTCCTACAATGAGCAGTTCTTC
J gene: TRBJ2-1
V gene: TRBV27
clone size: .
D gene: TRBD2

CDR3 protein: CSVIQGATDTQYF
CDR3 DNA: TGCAGCGTGATACAGGGGGCCACAGATACGCAGTATTTT
J gene: TRBJ2-3
V gene: TRBV29-1
clone size: .
D gene: TRBD1

CDR3 protein: CASSEDEGLNTEAFF
CDR3 DNA: TGTGCCAGCAGTGAAGATGAGGGCTTGAACACTGAAGCTTTCTTT
J gene: TRBJ1-1
V gene: TRBV6-1
clone size: .
D gene: .

CDR3 protein: CASSLFLGSGANVLTF
CDR3 DNA: TGCGCCAGCAGCTTGTTCCTAGGATCAGGGGCCAACGTCCTGACTTTC
J gene: TRBJ2-6
V gene: TRBV5-1
clone size: .
D gene: .

CDR3 protein: CASSFTGDGNEQFF
CDR3 DNA: TGCGCCAGCAGCTTTACGGGAGATGGCAATGAGCAGTTCTTC
J gene: TRBJ2-1
V gene: TRBV5-1
clone size: .
D gene: .

CDR3 protein: CATKSGQGTDTQYF
CDR3 DNA: TGTGCCACCAAAAGCGGTCAGGGCACAGATACGCAGTATTTT
J gene: TRBJ2-3
V gene: TRBV2
clone size: few
D gene: .

CDR3 protein: CASSLQYTGELFF
CDR3 DNA: TGTGCCAGCAGCCTACAGTACACCGGGGAGCTGTTTTTT
J gene: TRBJ2-2
V gene: TRBV7-9
clone size: .
D gene: .

CDR3 protein: CASSALQGESNQPQHF
CDR3 DNA: TGTGCCAGCAGTGCCCTTCAGGGGGAGAGCAATCAGCCCCAGCATTTT
J gene: TRBJ1-5
V gene: TRBV6-1
clone size: few
D gene: TRBD1

CDR3 protein: CASSLVGAGQETQYF
CDR3 DNA: TGCGCCAGCAGCTTGGTGGGGGCAGGACAAGAGACCCAGTACTTC
J gene: TRBJ2-5
V gene: TRBV5-1
clone size: .
D gene: .

CDR3 protein: CASSLPGQDNNEQFF
CDR3 DNA: TGTGCCAGCTCACTACCCGGACAGGACAACAATGAGCAGTTCTTC
J gene: TRBJ2-1
V gene: TRBV18
clone size: .
D gene: TRBD1

CDR3 protein: CASRTFTSGSYEQYF
CDR3 DNA: TGTGCCAGCAGGACATTTACTAGCGGGTCTTACGAGCAGTACTTC
J gene: TRBJ2-7
V gene: TRBV2
clone size: .
D gene: TRBD2

CDR3 protein: CASSLAPVVMEKLFF
CDR3 DNA: TGTGCCAGCAGCTTGGCCCCAGTGGTTATGGAAAAACTGTTTTTT
J gene: TRBJ1-4
V gene: TRBV5-5
clone size: medium-sized
D gene: .

CDR3 protein: CASSQTGFGEKLFF
CDR3 DNA: TGTGCCAGCAGCCAGACAGGCTTTGGGGAAAAACTGTTTTTT
J gene: TRBJ1-4
V gene: TRBV7-9
clone size: .
D gene: .

CDR3 protein: CARDRASGRYEQYF
CDR3 DNA: TGTGCCAGGGACCGGGCTAGCGGGAGATACGAGCAGTACTTC
J gene: TRBJ2-7
V gene: TRBV5-6
clone size: once
D gene: TRBD2

CDR3 protein: CASTNARGDSGNTIYF
CDR3 DNA: TGTGCCAGTACGAACGCCAGGGGGGACTCTGGAAACACCATATATTTT
J gene: TRBJ1-3
V gene: TRBV19
clone size: .
D gene: TRBD1

CDR3 protein: CASSSQGGTEAFF
CDR3 DNA: TGTGCCAGCAGCTCCCAGGGAGGTACTGAAGCTTTCTTT
J gene: TRBJ1-1
V gene: TRBV11-2
clone size: .
D gene: .

CDR3 protein: CASGGLGGNTGELFF
CDR3 DNA: TGTGCCAGCGGTGGACTAGGGGGCAACACCGGGGAGCTGTTTTTT
J gene: TRBJ2-2
V gene: TRBV2
clone size: .
D gene: .

CDR3 protein: CASSVTGVSEQFF
CDR3 DNA: TGTGCCAGCAGTGTTACGGGAGTTTCTGAGCAGTTCTTC
J gene: TRBJ2-1
V gene: TRBV6-1
clone size: .
D gene: .

CDR3 protein: CASSRTYSYEQYF
CDR3 DNA: TGTGCCAGCAGCAGGACTTACTCCTACGAGCAGTACTTC
J gene: TRBJ2-7
V gene: TRBV7-2
clone size: .
D gene: .

CDR3 protein: CAISVDFSTDTQYF
CDR3 DNA: TGTGCCATCAGTGTTGACTTCTCCACAGATACGCAGTATTTT
J gene: TRBJ2-3
V gene: TRBV10-3
clone size: .
D gene: .

CDR3 protein: CASSEEFGEGPKNIQYF
CDR3 DNA: TGTGCCAGCAGTGAAGAATTTGGGGAGGGACCCAAAAACATTCAGTACTTC
J gene: TRBJ2-4
V gene: TRBV6-1
clone size: .
D gene: TRBD2

CDR3 protein: CASSPLRQGAHETQYF
CDR3 DNA: TGCGCCAGCAGCCCCTTACGACAGGGGGCGCATGAGACCCAGTACTTC
J gene: TRBJ2-5
V gene: TRBV5-1
clone size: .
D gene: TRBD1

CDR3 protein: CAISETHPRGNQPQHF
CDR3 DNA: TGTGCCATCAGTGAGACCCACCCCCGGGGAAATCAGCCCCAGCATTTT
J gene: TRBJ1-5
V gene: TRBV10-3
clone size: once
D gene: .

CDR3 protein: CASRGPDFTDTQYF
CDR3 DNA: TGTGCCAGCAGGGGCCCGGACTTCACAGATACGCAGTATTTT
J gene: TRBJ2-3
V gene: TRBV28
clone size: .
D gene: .

CDR3 protein: CSVPAGKTGTVIYNEQFF
CDR3 DNA: TGCAGCGTTCCAGCAGGAAAAACCGGGACAGTGATCTACAATGAGCAGTTCTTC
J gene: TRBJ2-1
V gene: TRBV29-1
clone size: .
D gene: TRBD1

CDR3 protein: CASSLTSGSGNEQFF
CDR3 DNA: TGTGCCAGCAGCCTAACTAGCGGGAGTGGGAATGAGCAGTTCTTC
J gene: TRBJ2-1
V gene: TRBV7-9
clone size: .
D gene: TRBD2

CDR3 protein: CASSYRLAGSTDTQYF
CDR3 DNA: TGTGCCAGCAGTTACCGTCTAGCGGGGAGCACAGATACGCAGTATTTT
J gene: TRBJ2-3
V gene: TRBV6-5
clone size: .
D gene: TRBD2

CDR3 protein: CASSLGHPSGYTF
CDR3 DNA: TGTGCCAGCAGCTTAGGACACCCAAGCGGCTACACCTTC
J gene: TRBJ1-2
V gene: TRBV7-2
clone size: once
D gene: .

CDR3 protein: CASSPGQLPSYEQYF
CDR3 DNA: TGTGCCAGCAGTCCCGGACAGCTCCCCTCCTACGAGCAGTACTTC
J gene: TRBJ2-7
V gene: TRBV9
clone size: once
D gene: .

CDR3 protein: CASSPGTASTDTQYF
CDR3 DNA: TGTGCCAGCAGCCCCGGGACAGCAAGCACAGATACGCAGTATTTT
J gene: TRBJ2-3
V gene: TRBV11-3
clone size: .
D gene: TRBD1

CDR3 protein: CAWSLTARLSGNTIYF
CDR3 DNA: TGTGCCTGGAGTTTGACAGCAAGGCTCTCTGGAAACACCATATATTTT
J gene: TRBJ1-3
V gene: TRBV30
clone size: .
D gene: .

CDR3 protein: CASSLARTGTYEQYF
CDR3 DNA: TGTGCCAGCAGCTTAGCTAGGACTGGCACCTACGAGCAGTACTTC
J gene: TRBJ2-7
V gene: TRBV7-6
clone size: .
D gene: .

CDR3 protein: CASSAGSSSGETQYF
CDR3 DNA: TGTGCCAGCAGCGCCGGGTCTAGTAGCGGGGAGACCCAGTACTTC
J gene: TRBJ2-5
V gene: TRBV7-3
clone size: .
D gene: TRBD2

CDR3 protein: CASSQGASGNNEQFF
CDR3 DNA: TGTGCCAGCAGTCAGGGGGCTAGCGGGAATAATGAGCAGTTCTTC
J gene: TRBJ2-1
V gene: TRBV28
clone size: .
D gene: .

CDR3 protein: CAISESTERPQPQHF
CDR3 DNA: TGTGCCATCAGTGAGTCGACTGAGCGCCCCCAGCCCCAGCATTTT
J gene: TRBJ1-5
V gene: TRBV10-3
clone size: .
D gene: .

CDR3 protein: CAWSPQGGYGYTF
CDR3 DNA: TGTGCCTGGAGTCCACAGGGGGGGTATGGCTACACCTTC
J gene: TRBJ1-2
V gene: TRBV30
clone size: .
D gene: TRBD1